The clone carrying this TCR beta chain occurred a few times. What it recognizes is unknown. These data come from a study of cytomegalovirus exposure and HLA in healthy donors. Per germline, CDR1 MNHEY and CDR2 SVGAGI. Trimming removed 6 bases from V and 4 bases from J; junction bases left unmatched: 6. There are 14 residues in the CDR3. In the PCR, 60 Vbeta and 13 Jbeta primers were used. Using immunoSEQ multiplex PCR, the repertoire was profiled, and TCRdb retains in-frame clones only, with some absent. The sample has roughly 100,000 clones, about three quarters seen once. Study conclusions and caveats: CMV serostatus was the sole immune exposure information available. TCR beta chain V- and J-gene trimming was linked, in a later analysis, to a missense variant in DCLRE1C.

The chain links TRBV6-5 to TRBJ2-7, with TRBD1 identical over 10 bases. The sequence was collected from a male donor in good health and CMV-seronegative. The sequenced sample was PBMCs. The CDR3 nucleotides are TGTGCCAGCAGGTTGGACAGGGGGACGTACGAGCAGTACTTC. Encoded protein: CASRLDRGTYEQYF.